This T cell receptor (beta chain) came from a study of blood T cell repertoires in COVID-19 (dated by TCRdb to 2018 to 2020). In the study overall: Samples from collaborators originated in the United States, Italy and Spain and spanned both the acute and convalescent phases of COVID-19. The prospective study material was composed of cDNA or gDNA derived from T cells, B-cell-depleted T cells, or PBMCs. The dataset comprised deeply sampled blood TCRbeta repertoires from subjects exposed to, actively infected with, or recovered from COVID-19. The repertoires were released in a freely available public database meant as a resource for research on the immune response to SARS-CoV-2. Samples came from the ongoing ImmuneRACE study (first 160 participants) plus 1,254 subjects from 6 global collaborators. Nearly every sample came with metadata listing a de-identified subject ID, COVID-19 status, age in years and sex. Where available, HLA class I and class II types were obtained from metadata supplied by the sample provider rather than from assay-based typing. Study-wide findings and limitations: Clinical and demographic metadata were provided uncurated, with the amount varying by source and participant.

A word on this clone: Which antigen it targets is not known. Within one base of it there is no much larger clone, and no base qualities were kept.

TCRbeta CDR3 regions were amplified from genomic DNA using the immunoSEQ Assay, a bias-controlled multiplex PCR. In the source study's methods: The number of nucleated cells in each sample was estimated by amplification of reference gene primers within the assay. To quantify the absolute abundance of each unique TCRbeta CDR3 rearrangement, sequence reads were collapsed and filtered. For each sample, productive Simpson clonality was calculated as the square root of Simpson's diversity index across productive rearrangements. Here the immuneACCESS table is served through TCRdb, limited to in-frame sequences with V and J called. Missing clones are a known gap in these copies; in checked studies unresolved V genes cover under half, and the rest lacks a known reason. V and J calls and clone size are those listed in that table; D and trimming were worked out from the DNA. The sample contains tens of thousands of clones, 85% to 90% of them found a single time. The top ten clones comprise around 4.9% of the sample.

The collaborating institutions used their own protocols to collect whole blood in K2EDTA tubes. For TCRbeta analysis, collaborator samples were shipped as frozen whole blood, as isolated PBMCs, or as DNA extracted from either sample type. Trimmed from V: 4 bases; trimmed from J: 3 bases; junction bases lacking a gene match: 7. CDR1 and CDR2, looked up from the germline V gene, are MDHEN and SYDVKM. The CDR3 contains 15 residues, cysteine and phenylalanine counted. The entry retains the CDR3 DNA only, 45 bases that are in frame from base 1. The TCR sequence derives from a woman aged 80 or over with active COVID-19. Here the chain combines TRBV28 and TRBJ2-5, with 8 bases aligning to TRBD1. The sequenced sample was peripheral blood. The DNA sequence is TGTGCCAGCAGTTCCCCCGGACAGGGTAAAGAGACCCAGTACTTC. This translates into CASSSPGQGKETQYF. The CDR3, completed at both ends by the reference TRBV28 and TRBJ2-5 genes, gives the full variable domain DVKVTQSSRYLVKRTGEKVFLECVQDMDHENMFWYRQDPGLGLRLIYFSYDVKMKEKGDIPEGYSVSREKKERFSLILESASTNQTSMYLCASSSPGQGKETQYFGPGTRLLVL.